The 22 T cell receptor beta chains below were found in one sample sequenced in a study of shared clonotypes between healthy human individuals. Here immunoSEQ multiplex PCR was the method, and the copy in TCRdb shows in-frame clones only, minus some. The top ten hold 1.5% to 2% of the sample, which has about 2,100,000 clones, about 93% seen once. Naive CD8 cells, CD45RO-negative and positively selected for CCR7, excluded terminally differentiated effector memory CD45RA+ cells. The sequenced sample was naive CD8+ T cells from PBMCs. These receptors were collected from a man aged 18 to 29 in good health. Some clones in this sample may be carry-over from other donors' samples.

The chain recombines TRBV4-2 with TRBJ2-1; D remains unclear. The germline CDR1 and CDR2 sequences are LGHNA and YNFKEQ. The CDR3 spans 15 residues. Trimming took off 2 bases at V and 6 bases at J, with 14 bases between the two ends. CDR3 nucleotide sequence: TGTGCCAGCAGCCAAAAGAGTGGCAGCTTCAATGAGCAGTTCTTC. Translation gives CASSQKSGSFNEQFF.

This chain uses TRBV27 with TRBJ2-1, with 10 bases matching TRBD2. Germline trimming cut 3 bases from V and 6 bases from J; bases unmatched to any gene: 5. CDR1 MNHEY and CDR2 SMNVEV come from the germline V gene (reference sequence). This CDR3 region has 15 residues. As DNA, the CDR3 is TGTGCCAGCAGTTTGCCTACTAGCGGGGCCAATGAGCAGTTCTTC. It codes for CASSLPTSGANEQFF.

This clone has just one count. The DNA is left out, because the CDR3 cannot be placed on it with certainty; the CDR3 is given as TCRdb lists it. The chain has TRBV6-5 and TRBJ2-2; TRBD2, the table's D call, lacks a check against the DNA. Termini included, the CDR3 measures 15 amino acids. Germline CDR1 MNHEY, CDR2 SVGAGI. The CDR3 spells CASSYVEFGAGELFF.

CDR3 coding DNA: TGTGCTAGTGGTTTGGTACACGAGAGGTGGGGCCCTCTCGAGCAGTACTTC. Translation: CASGLVHERWGPLEQYF. The chain uses TRBV12-5 and TRBJ2-7, with a tentative D call TRBD1 (5 bases). The CDR3 loop spans 17 amino acids. The germline gives CDR1 LGHNT, CDR2 FRNRAP. V was trimmed by 0 bases and J by 6 bases, leaving 21 bases between them.

The chain employs TRBV27 and TRBJ2-7; 12 bases match TRBD2. Unmatched junction bases numbered 8, after V lost 0 bases and J lost 2 bases. Germline V gene lookup returns CDR1 MNHEY and CDR2 SMNVEV (reference sequence). The CDR3 is made up of 18 amino acids. CDR3 coding DNA: TGTGCCAGCAGTTTATCCCCAGGACTAGCGGGATTAACCTACGAGCAGTACTTC. Residues: CASSLSPGLAGLTYEQYF.

This chain uses TRBV5-6 with TRBJ2-7, with D possibly being TRBD2 (5 bases). The germline V and J ends were trimmed by 0 bases and 5 bases, with 6 bases remaining between them. CDR1 is SGHDT and CDR2 is YYEEEE in the germline V gene. The CDR3 runs 12 residues. The CDR3 loop reads CASSLAGNEQYF. For the CDR3, the DNA is TGTGCCAGCAGCTTGGCGGGAAACGAGCAGTACTTC.

This rearrangement joins TRBV7-9 to TRBJ2-4; 7 bases are shared with TRBD2. The CDR3 contains 16 residues. The trim removed 4 bases at V and 6 bases at J, leaving 12 bases unmatched. Germline CDR1 SEHNR, CDR2 FQNEAQ (reference sequence). DNA for the CDR3: TGTGCCAGCAGCTCCTCCCTCGGAGGGAGGGCAAACATTCAGTACTTC. Amino acid sequence: CASSSSLGGRANIQYF.

This clone was detected once. The chain carries TRBV7-6 and TRBJ1-4; D is possibly TRBD1 (6 bases). The V end lost 5 bases, the J end lost 1 base, and 14 bases lay between the germline ends. The CDR3 length is 16 residues. In germline, CDR1 is SGHVS, CDR2 FNYEAQ. The CDR3 bases are TGTGCCAGCAGCCCCTGGCAGGGGCAAACTAATGAAAAACTGTTTTTT. It codes for CASSPWQGQTNEKLFF.

The chain is built from TRBV5-1 and TRBJ2-3; tentatively, D is TRBD1 (6 bases). CDR1 and CDR2 from the germline V gene are SGHRS and YFSETQ. The CDR3 is 16 amino acids. The V end was cut by 0 bases, the J end by 4 bases, with 15 bases between. As DNA, the CDR3 is TGCGCCAGCAGCTTGGAGGGGGTAAACCCTGCAGATACGCAGTATTTT. Translation gives CASSLEGVNPADTQYF.

The gene calls are TRBV28 and TRBJ2-7, with 10 bases matching TRBD1. Germline assignment: CDR1 MDHEN and CDR2 SYDVKM. This CDR3 spans 15 amino acids. J gave up 2 bases and V 6 bases, and 7 bases lay outside the gene matches. This CDR3 is CASRQGQGIAYEQYF. The CDR3 coding sequence is TGTGCCAGCAGACAGGGACAGGGGATCGCCTACGAGCAGTACTTC.

The gene calls are TRBV4-1 and TRBJ1-3; D is undetermined. This CDR3 region has 14 residues. Germline lookup yields CDR1 MGHRA and CDR2 YSYEKL. The germline V and J ends were trimmed by 2 bases and 0 bases, with 5 bases remaining between them. CDR3 sequence (DNA): TGCGCCAGCAGCCAATCCCGCTCTGGAAACACCATATATTTT. It specifies CASSQSRSGNTIYF.

The chain couples TRBV7-8 to TRBJ2-3; perhaps TRBD1 as D (6 bases). V lost 7 bases to trimming and J lost 5 bases, with 19 bases between them. Germline CDR1 SGHVS, CDR2 FQNEAQ. CDR3 length: 15 residues. Here the CDR3 reads CASTVAGGAGDTQYF. CDR3 sequence (DNA): TGTGCCAGCACAGTAGCTGGGGGCGCGGGAGATACGCAGTATTTT.

The genes are TRBV7-9 and TRBJ2-5; no reliable D call. There are 12 residues in the CDR3. Trimming cost V 6 bases and J 2 bases, with 7 bases left between them. The V gene's germline CDR1 is SEHNR and CDR2 FQNEAQ (reference sequence). This chain's CDR3 is CASRPLQETQYF. Here the CDR3 DNA reads TGTGCCAGCAGACCTCTACAAGAGACCCAGTACTTC.

V gene TRBV14 combines with J gene TRBJ2-7; a weak D match, TRBD1 (7 bases). The CDR3 is made up of 15 amino acids. The V end was cut by 5 bases, the J end by 2 bases, with 16 bases between. Looked up from germline, CDR1 is SGHDN and CDR2 is FVKESK. The CDR3 spells CASSYRGGVTYEQYF. CDR3 bases: TGTGCCAGCAGCTACAGGGGCGGGGTTACCTACGAGCAGTACTTC.

The chain recombines TRBV6-5 with TRBJ1-4, with a weak D call TRBD1 (6 bases). Germline CDR1 reads MNHEY; CDR2 reads SVGAGI. The CDR3 runs to 15 residues. Trimming removed 5 bases at V and 4 bases at J, with 14 bases between. CDR3 region: CASSASDRSNEKLFF. CDR3 nucleotide sequence: TGTGCCAGCAGTGCCAGCGACAGGAGTAATGAAAAACTGTTTTTT.

V is TRBV15 and J is TRBJ1-4, with 7 bases matching TRBD1. J lost 3 bases, V lost 3 bases, and 7 bases had no gene match. CDR1 and CDR2 (germline): LNHNV, YYDKDF (reference sequence). The CDR3 extends over 16 amino acids. CDR3 sequence (DNA): TGTGCCACCAGCAGGACAGGGCTTTTAGCTAATGAAAAACTGTTTTTT. Amino acid sequence: CATSRTGLLANEKLFF.

The chain employs TRBV19 and TRBJ2-7; TRBD1 aligns across 9 bases. This CDR3 is built from 13 residues. V lost 5 bases to trimming and J lost 5 bases; unmatched junction nucleotides: 4. Looked up from germline, CDR1 is LNHDA and CDR2 is SQIVND (reference sequence). CDR3 in amino acids: CASSSRQGDEQYF. CDR3 coding DNA: TGTGCCAGTAGTTCTCGACAGGGGGACGAGCAGTACTTC.

V usage is TRBV7-8 and J usage is TRBJ1-1; no firm D call. The CDR3 is 14 residues long. The V end lost 6 bases, the J end lost 1 base, and 12 bases lay between the germline ends. The germline CDR1 and CDR2 sequences are SGHVS and FQNEAQ. CDR3 residues: CASSAERTNTEAFF. CDR3 bases: TGTGCCAGCAGTGCGGAGAGGACGAACACTGAAGCTTTCTTT.

This sequence joins TRBV2 and TRBJ2-1; D is ambiguous. Between the trimmed V and J ends, which lost 3 bases and 7 bases, there was a span of 7 bases. CDR1 is SNHLY and CDR2 is FYNNEI in the germline V gene. This CDR3 is 12 amino acids long. The DNA for the CDR3 is TGTGCCAGCAGTGACTTTGCTAATGAGCAGTTCTTC. Translated: CASSDFANEQFF.

Worth noting for this clone: This CDR3 is also generated by other DNA sequences in the sample. The chain joins TRBV28 to TRBJ1-4; 10 nucleotides line up with TRBD1. This CDR3 comprises 14 residues. Germline values: CDR1 MDHEN, CDR2 SYDVKM. The junction had 4 bases not matched to a gene; V was cut back by 6 bases and J by 6 bases. The CDR3 here is CASSPGTGDEKLFF. CDR3 DNA sequence: TGTGCCAGCAGCCCCGGGACAGGGGATGAAAAACTGTTTTTT.

V is TRBV10-1 and J is TRBJ2-2; 9 bases are shared with TRBD2. Trimming at V came to 4 bases and at J to 5 bases, leaving 8 bases not matched to a gene. The CDR3 spans 16 residues. Looked up from germline, CDR1 is WNHNN and CDR2 is SYGVQD (reference sequence). The CDR3 DNA reads TGCGCCAGCAGTGTACTAGCGGGTGCGAGGACCGGGGAGCTGTTTTTT. As protein: CASSVLAGARTGELFF.

The chain has TRBV19 and TRBJ1-2; the D gene is possibly TRBD1 (5 bases). V was cut by 7 bases and J by 3 bases, with 18 bases left in between. This CDR3 has 15 amino acids. From germline, CDR1 is LNHDA and CDR2 SQIVND (reference sequence). The CDR3: CASNGPGRADYGYTF. The CDR3 region has the DNA TGTGCCAGTAACGGCCCCGGCAGGGCGGACTATGGCTACACCTTC.